This TCR beta chain originates from a study of blood T cell repertoires in COVID-19. The CDR3 sequence is 12 residues long. V lost 4 bases and J lost 2, with 5 bases in between. The V gene's germline CDR1 is LNHDA and CDR2 SQIVND (reference sequence). Sequencing was performed with immunoSEQ multiplex PCR; in TCRdb, only in-frame clones are kept and a portion is missing. The table lists about 59,000 clones, roughly 80% of them singletons, with approximately 15% in the top ten. Material: peripheral blood. The TCR comes from a woman in her 70s with acute or convalescent COVID-19. The V and J genes are TRBV19 and TRBJ1-2; the D gene is possibly TRBD1 (5 bases). The CDR3 reads CASSRGNYGYTF. For the CDR3, the DNA is TGTGCCAGTAGTAGGGGCAACTATGGCTACACCTTC.